This T cell receptor beta chain appears in the sequencing data of a study of blood T cell repertoires in COVID-19. Study summary: T cells, B-cell-depleted T cells, or PBMCs provided the cDNA or gDNA that served as material.

CDR1 is ENHRY and CDR2 is SYGVKD in the germline V gene. There are 14 residues in the CDR3. J was trimmed by 6 bases and V by 3 bases; bases with no gene match: 7. Data came from immunoSEQ multiplex PCR; TCRdb stores just in-frame clones and leaves some out. The table lists some 220,000 clones, 85% of them singletons. This rearrangement joins TRBV10-3 to TRBJ2-7; 8 bases agree with TRBD2. The specimen sequenced was peripheral blood. This clonotype originated in a woman aged 70-85 years with COVID-19, enrolled during active disease. Here the CDR3 DNA reads TGTGCCATCAGTGATCGGCGGGAGGTACTCGAGCAGTACTTC. Residues: CAISDRREVLEQYF.